This T cell receptor (beta chain) derives from a study of blood T cell repertoires in COVID-19. Study details: Acute-phase and convalescent COVID-19 samples originated in the United States, Italy and Spain. Nucleic acid was either cDNA or gDNA, and it came from T cells, B-cell-depleted T cells, or PBMCs.

Seattle enrolled patients during active infection and tracked them longitudinally. CDR1 is LGHNA and CDR2 is YNFKEQ in the germline V gene. V lost 2 bases and J lost 3; bases outside the gene matches: 3. This CDR3 spans 17 amino acids. In the original analysis: From reference gene primer amplification, estimates of nucleated cell counts were derived. The data were produced by immunoSEQ multiplex PCR, yet TCRdb's version contains in-frame clones alone and is incomplete. D and trimming come from the DNA, and the V and J calls and clone size come from that table. The sample lists around 38,000 clones, 70% to 90% seen once, with roughly 4.5% in the top ten.

V and J are TRBV4-2 and TRBJ2-1; TRBD2 matches at 14 bases. Sequenced: peripheral blood. The clonotype was recovered from a man aged 55 to 70 with COVID-19, enrolled during active disease. For the CDR3, the DNA is TGTGCCAGCAGCCAACGACTAGCGGGAGGGAGCTACAATGAGCAGTTCTTC. The encoded protein is CASSQRLAGGSYNEQFF.